These 9 T cell receptor beta chains originate from one sample sequenced in a study of blood T cell repertoires in COVID-19. The assay was immunoSEQ multiplex PCR, and TCRdb's table has in-frame clones only and misses some. Of approximately 220,000 clones listed, roughly 90% are singletons. Sequencing input: PBMCs or T cells enriched from blood (not recorded which). Source of these receptors: a woman aged 25 to 39 who had recovered from COVID-19.

This clone was counted once. This sequence joins TRBV19 and TRBJ2-7, with TRBD2 matching 10 bases. The germline V gene has CDR1 LNHDA and CDR2 SQIVND (reference sequence). With 10 bases clipped from V and 5 bases from J, the junction kept 11 bases outside the gene matches. The CDR3 has 14 amino acids. The CDR3 reads CATRSLAGENEQYF. CDR3 DNA sequence: TGTGCCACCAGATCCCTAGCGGGGGAAAACGAGCAGTACTTC.

The V gene is TRBV6-2 or TRBV6-3, the J gene TRBJ2-7, with D tentatively TRBD1 (5 bases). V lost 4 bases and J 6 bases, leaving 13 bases between the germline ends. The CDR3 sequence is 13 residues long. Germline CDR1 reads MNHEY; CDR2 reads SVGEGT. As DNA, the CDR3 is TGTGCCAGCAGTTTTAGAGGTACAGGCGAGCAGTACTTC. Translation gives CASSFRGTGEQYF.

CDR3 residues: CASSDQGETQYF. The CDR3 bases are TGTGCCAGCAGTGACCAGGGGGAGACCCAGTACTTC. The gene calls are TRBV27 and TRBJ2-5; the D gene is possibly TRBD1 (6 bases). Trimming left V 5 bases short and J 5 bases short, with 9 bases between. This CDR3 spans 12 amino acids. Germline loops: CDR1 MNHEY, CDR2 SMNVEV (reference sequence).

This chain uses TRBV5-1 with TRBJ1-1; tentative D call: TRBD1 (6 bases). The CDR3 consists of 17 residues. V was shortened by 2 bases and J by 7 bases, with 24 bases between the two germline ends. Germline CDR1 is SGHRS and CDR2 is YFSETQ. The CDR3 sequence: CASSFGGLSSTRGEAFF. The CDR3 DNA reads TGCGCCAGCAGCTTTGGTGGCTTAAGCAGCACCAGGGGTGAAGCTTTCTTT.

The rearrangement links TRBV5-4 to TRBJ2-5; 14 nucleotides align to TRBD2. Germline-derived CDR1 and CDR2 are SGHNT and YYREEE (reference sequence). The CDR3 consists of 18 residues. V shed 4 bases and J 3 bases; nucleotides not matched to a gene: 11. This chain's CDR3 is CASSPGQGTSGGKETQYF. CDR3 coding DNA: TGTGCCAGCAGCCCCGGACAGGGGACTAGCGGGGGAAAAGAGACCCAGTACTTC.

The gene calls are TRBV5-1 and TRBJ2-7; D uncertain. V lost 0 bases and J lost 6, with 10 bases in between. Germline CDR1 reads SGHRS; CDR2 reads YFSETQ. The CDR3 consists of 13 residues. The CDR3 bases are TGCGCCAGCAGCTTGGGGCAGATCTTCGAGCAGTACTTC. The encoded protein is CASSLGQIFEQYF. The complete variable domain, with remaining parts taken from reference TRBV5-1 and TRBJ2-7, reads KAGVTQTPRYLIKTRGQQVTLSCSPISGHRSVSWYQQTPGQGLQFLFEYFSETQRNKGNFPGRFSGRQFSNSRSEMNVSTLELGDSALYLCASSLGQIFEQYFGPGTRLTVT.

The chain links TRBV5-1 to TRBJ2-3; 8 bases are shared with TRBD2. The CDR3 is 14 amino acids. V was pared by 7 bases and J by 0 bases, with 4 bases of the junction left unmatched. The germline CDR1 and CDR2 sequences are SGHRS and YFSETQ. CDR3 amino acids: CASGPGGSTDTQYF. The CDR3, as DNA: TGCGCCAGCGGCCCGGGGGGGAGCACAGATACGCAGTATTTT.

The rearrangement uses TRBV5-6 and TRBJ1-5; possible D gene TRBD1, 5 bases. The CDR3 loop spans 14 amino acids. The V end was cut by 3 bases, the J end by 1 base, with 8 bases between. CDR1 and CDR2 from the germline V gene are SGHDT and YYEEEE. The CDR3 region is CASSSQGSNQPQHF. Here the CDR3 DNA reads TGTGCCAGCAGCTCTCAGGGAAGCAATCAGCCCCAGCATTTT.

The chain recombines TRBV6-5 with TRBJ1-5; TRBD1 matches 11 bases. The CDR3 has 14 residues. V shed 7 bases, J shed 7 bases, and the junction held 6 bases outside the gene matches. The V gene's germline CDR1 is MNHEY and CDR2 SVGAGI. For the CDR3, the DNA is TGTGCCAGCATAATGGACAGGGGGCTGCAGCCCCAGCATTTT. It is translated as CASIMDRGLQPQHF.